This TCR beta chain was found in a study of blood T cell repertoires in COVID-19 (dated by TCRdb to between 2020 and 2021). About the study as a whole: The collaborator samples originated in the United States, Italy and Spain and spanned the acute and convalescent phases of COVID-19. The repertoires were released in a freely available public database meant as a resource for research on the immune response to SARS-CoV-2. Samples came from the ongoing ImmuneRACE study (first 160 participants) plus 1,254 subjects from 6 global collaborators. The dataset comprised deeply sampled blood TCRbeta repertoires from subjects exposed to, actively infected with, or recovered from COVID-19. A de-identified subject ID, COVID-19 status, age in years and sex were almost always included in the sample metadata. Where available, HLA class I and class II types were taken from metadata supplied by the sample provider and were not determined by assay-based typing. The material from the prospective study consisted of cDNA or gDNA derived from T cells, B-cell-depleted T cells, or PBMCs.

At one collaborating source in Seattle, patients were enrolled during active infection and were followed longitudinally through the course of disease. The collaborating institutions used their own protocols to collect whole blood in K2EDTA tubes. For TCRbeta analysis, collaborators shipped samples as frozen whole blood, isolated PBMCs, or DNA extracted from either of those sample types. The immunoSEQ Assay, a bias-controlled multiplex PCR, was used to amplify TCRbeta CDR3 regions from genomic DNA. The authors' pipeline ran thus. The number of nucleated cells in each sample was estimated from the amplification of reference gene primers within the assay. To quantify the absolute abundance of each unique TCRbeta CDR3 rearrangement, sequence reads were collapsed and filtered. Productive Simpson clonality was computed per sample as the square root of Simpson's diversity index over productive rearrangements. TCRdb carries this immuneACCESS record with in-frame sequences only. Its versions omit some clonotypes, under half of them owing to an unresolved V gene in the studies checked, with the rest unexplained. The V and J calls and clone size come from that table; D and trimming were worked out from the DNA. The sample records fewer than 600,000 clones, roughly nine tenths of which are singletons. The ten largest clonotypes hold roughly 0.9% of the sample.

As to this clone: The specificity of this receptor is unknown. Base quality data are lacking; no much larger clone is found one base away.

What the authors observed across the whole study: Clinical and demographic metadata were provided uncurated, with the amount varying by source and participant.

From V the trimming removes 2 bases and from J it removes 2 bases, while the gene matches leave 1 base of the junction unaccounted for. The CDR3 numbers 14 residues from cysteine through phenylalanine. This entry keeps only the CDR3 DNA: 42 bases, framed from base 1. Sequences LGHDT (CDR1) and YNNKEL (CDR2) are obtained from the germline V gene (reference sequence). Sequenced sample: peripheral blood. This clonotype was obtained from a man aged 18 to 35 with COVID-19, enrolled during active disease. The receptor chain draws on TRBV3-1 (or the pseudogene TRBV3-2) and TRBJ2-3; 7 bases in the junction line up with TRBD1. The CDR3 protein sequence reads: CASSQTGVTDTQYF. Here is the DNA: TGTGCCAGCAGCCAAACAGGGGTCACAGATACGCAGTATTTT.